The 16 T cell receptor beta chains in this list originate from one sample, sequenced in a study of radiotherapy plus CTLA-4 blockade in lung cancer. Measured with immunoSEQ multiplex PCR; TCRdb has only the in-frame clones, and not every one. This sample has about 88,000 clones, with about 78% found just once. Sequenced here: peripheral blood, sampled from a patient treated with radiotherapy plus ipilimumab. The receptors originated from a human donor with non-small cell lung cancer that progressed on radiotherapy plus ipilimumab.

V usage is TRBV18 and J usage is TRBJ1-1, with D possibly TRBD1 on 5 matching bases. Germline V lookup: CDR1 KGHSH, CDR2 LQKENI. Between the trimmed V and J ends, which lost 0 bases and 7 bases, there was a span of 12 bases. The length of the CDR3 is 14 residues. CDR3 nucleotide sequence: TGTGCCAGCTCACCACCTAAGTGGGACGGTGAAGCTTTCTTT. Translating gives CASSPPKWDGEAFF. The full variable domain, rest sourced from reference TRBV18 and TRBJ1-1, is NAGVMQNPRHLVRRRGQEARLRCSPMKGHSHVYWYRQLPEEGLKFMVYLQKENIIDESGMPKERFSAEFPKEGPSILRIQQVVRGDSAAYFCASSPPKWDGEAFFGQGTRLTVV.

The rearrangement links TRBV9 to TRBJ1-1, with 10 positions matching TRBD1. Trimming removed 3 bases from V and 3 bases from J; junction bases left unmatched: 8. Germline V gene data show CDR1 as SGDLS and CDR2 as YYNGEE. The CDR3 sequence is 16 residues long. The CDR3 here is CASSGIRGTGDTEAFF. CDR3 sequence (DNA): TGTGCCAGCAGCGGGATCCGGGGGACAGGGGACACTGAAGCTTTCTTT. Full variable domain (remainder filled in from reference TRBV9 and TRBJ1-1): DSGVTQTPKHLITATGQRVTLRCSPRSGDLSVYWYQQSLDQGLQFLIQYYNGEERAKGNILERFSAQQFPDLHSELNLSSLELGDSALYFCASSGIRGTGDTEAFFGQGTRLTVV.

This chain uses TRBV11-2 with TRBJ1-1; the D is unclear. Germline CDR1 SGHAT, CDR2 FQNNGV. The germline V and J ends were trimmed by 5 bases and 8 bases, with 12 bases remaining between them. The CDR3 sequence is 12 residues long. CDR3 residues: CASSAFGGEAFF. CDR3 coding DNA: TGTGCCAGCAGCGCGTTCGGAGGGGAAGCTTTCTTT.

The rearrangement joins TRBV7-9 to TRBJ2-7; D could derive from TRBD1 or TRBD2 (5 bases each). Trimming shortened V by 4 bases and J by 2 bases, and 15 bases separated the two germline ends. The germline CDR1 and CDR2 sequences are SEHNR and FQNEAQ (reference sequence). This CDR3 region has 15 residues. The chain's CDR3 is CASSSPRDGTYEQYF. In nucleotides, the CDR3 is TGTGCCAGCAGCTCACCAAGGGACGGTACCTACGAGCAGTACTTC.

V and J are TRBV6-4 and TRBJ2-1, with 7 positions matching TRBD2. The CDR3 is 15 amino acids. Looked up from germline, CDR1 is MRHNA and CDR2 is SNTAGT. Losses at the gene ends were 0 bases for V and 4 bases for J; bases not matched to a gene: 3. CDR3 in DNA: TGTGCCAGCAGTGACTCCGGGGGAGGGTACAATGAGCAGTTCTTC. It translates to CASSDSGGGYNEQFF.

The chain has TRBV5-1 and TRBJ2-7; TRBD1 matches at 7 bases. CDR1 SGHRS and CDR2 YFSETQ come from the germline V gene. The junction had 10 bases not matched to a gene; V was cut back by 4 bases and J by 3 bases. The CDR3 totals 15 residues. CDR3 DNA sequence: TGCGCCAGCAGCCCCTGGACAGGCGCTTTCTACGAGCAGTACTTC. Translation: CASSPWTGAFYEQYF. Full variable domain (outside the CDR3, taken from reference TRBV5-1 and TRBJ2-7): KAGVTQTPRYLIKTRGQQVTLSCSPISGHRSVSWYQQTPGQGLQFLFEYFSETQRNKGNFPGRFSGRQFSNSRSEMNVSTLELGDSALYLCASSPWTGAFYEQYFGPGTRLTVT.

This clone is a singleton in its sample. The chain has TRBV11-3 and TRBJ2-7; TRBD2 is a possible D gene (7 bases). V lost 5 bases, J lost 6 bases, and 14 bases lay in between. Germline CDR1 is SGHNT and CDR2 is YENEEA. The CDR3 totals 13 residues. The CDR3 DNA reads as TGTGCCAGCAGCCGTACGGGGGGCGTCGAGCAGTACTTC. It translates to CASSRTGGVEQYF.

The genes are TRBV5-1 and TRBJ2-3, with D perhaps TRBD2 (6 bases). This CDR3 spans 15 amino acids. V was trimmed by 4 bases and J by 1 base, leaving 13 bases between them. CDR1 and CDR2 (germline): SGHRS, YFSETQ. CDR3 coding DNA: TGCGCCAGCAGCGGGGGGACGGGACGCACAGATACGCAGTATTTT. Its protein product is CASSGGTGRTDTQYF. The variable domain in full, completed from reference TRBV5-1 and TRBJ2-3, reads KAGVTQTPRYLIKTRGQQVTLSCSPISGHRSVSWYQQTPGQGLQFLFEYFSETQRNKGNFPGRFSGRQFSNSRSEMNVSTLELGDSALYLCASSGGTGRTDTQYFGPGTRLTVL.

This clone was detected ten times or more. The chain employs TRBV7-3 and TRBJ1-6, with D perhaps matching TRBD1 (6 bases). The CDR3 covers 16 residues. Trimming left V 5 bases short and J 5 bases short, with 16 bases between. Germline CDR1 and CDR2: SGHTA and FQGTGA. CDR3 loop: CASSPNPDRHNSPLHF. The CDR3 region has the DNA TGTGCCAGCAGCCCCAACCCCGACAGGCATAATTCACCCCTCCACTTT.

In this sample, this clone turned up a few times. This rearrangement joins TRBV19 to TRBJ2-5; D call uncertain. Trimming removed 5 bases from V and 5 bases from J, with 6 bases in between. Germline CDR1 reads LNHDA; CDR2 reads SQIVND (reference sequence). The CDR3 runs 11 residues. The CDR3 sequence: CASSLRETQYF. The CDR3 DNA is TGTGCCAGTAGTCTCAGGGAGACCCAGTACTTC.

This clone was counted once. The CDR3 region has the DNA TGTGCCAGCAGTAATCGGCCGGGACCTGGAATGGAGGGCTACACCTTC. It yields the protein CASSNRPGPGMEGYTF. This chain uses TRBV11-1 with TRBJ1-2; TRBD1 might be the D (5 bases). Trimming pared 6 bases from V and 8 bases from J, leaving 25 bases between. Germline lookup yields CDR1 SGHAT and CDR2 FQDESV (reference sequence). This CDR3 has 16 amino acids.

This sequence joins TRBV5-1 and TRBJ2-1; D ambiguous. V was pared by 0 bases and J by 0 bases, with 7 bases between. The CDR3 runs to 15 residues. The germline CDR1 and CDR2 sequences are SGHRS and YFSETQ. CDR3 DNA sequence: TGCGCCAGCAGCTTGGGTCGTCCCTCCTACAATGAGCAGTTCTTC. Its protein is CASSLGRPSYNEQFF.

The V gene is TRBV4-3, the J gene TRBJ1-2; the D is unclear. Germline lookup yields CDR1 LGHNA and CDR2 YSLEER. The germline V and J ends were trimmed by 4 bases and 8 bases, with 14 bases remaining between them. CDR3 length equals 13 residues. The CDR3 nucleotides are TGCGCCAGCAGCCTAACACTAACGCGGGGCTACACCTTC. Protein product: CASSLTLTRGYTF.

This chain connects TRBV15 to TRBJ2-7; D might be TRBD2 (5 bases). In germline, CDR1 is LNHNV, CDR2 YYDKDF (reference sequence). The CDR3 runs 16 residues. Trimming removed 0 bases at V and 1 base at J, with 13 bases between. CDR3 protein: CATSRDRGGSSYEQYF. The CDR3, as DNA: TGTGCCACCAGCAGAGATCGCGGCGGGTCTTCCTACGAGCAGTACTTC.

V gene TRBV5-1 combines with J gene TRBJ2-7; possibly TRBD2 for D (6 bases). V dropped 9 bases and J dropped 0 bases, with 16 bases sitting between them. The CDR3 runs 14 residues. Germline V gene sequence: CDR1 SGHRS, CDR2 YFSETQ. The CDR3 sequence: CATRGRPLSYEQYF. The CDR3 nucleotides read TGCGCCACCAGAGGGAGGCCTCTCTCCTACGAGCAGTACTTC.

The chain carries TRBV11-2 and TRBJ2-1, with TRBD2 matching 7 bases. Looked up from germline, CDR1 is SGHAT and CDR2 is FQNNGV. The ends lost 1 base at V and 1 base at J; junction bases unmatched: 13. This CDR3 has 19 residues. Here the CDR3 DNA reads TGTGCCAGCAGCTTAGGACGAAAAGTAGCGGGCACGTCCTACAATGAGCAGTTCTTC. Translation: CASSLGRKVAGTSYNEQFF. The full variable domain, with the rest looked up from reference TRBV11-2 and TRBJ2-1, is EAGVAQSPRYKIIEKRQSVAFWCNPISGHATLYWYQQILGQGPKLLIQFQNNGVVDDSQLPKDRFSAERLKGVDSTLKIQPAKLEDSAVYLCASSLGRKVAGTSYNEQFFGPGTRLTVL.